This T cell receptor (beta chain) was documented in a study of cytomegalovirus exposure and HLA in healthy donors. About the research overall: The study placed 80% to 85% of its approximately 430 genotyped donors in the Caucasian-associated ancestry cluster.

Researchers ran the PCR with 60 Vbeta and 13 Jbeta primers. Assay used: immunoSEQ multiplex PCR; TCRdb lists only in-frame clones, some missing. The sample comprises approximately 110,000 clones, 15% to 19% of which are singletons, and under 2% rests with the top ten. Study results and limitations: Per published reports, the classifier diagnosed cytomegalovirus status with high specificity and sensitivity. The authors considered a cluster of highly shared sequence variants likely to be a sequencing artifact.

As to this clone: Its antigen is not known.

This TCR was recovered from a woman in her late teens or twenties in good health and CMV-seronegative. The source material was PBMCs.

The CDR3: CASSLTIGGRNTEAFF. CDR3 in DNA: TGTGCCAGCAGTTTAACAATAGGGGGCCGTAACACTGAAGCTTTCTTT. The rearrangement uses TRBV28 and TRBJ1-1; 7 bases fit TRBD1. The CDR3 spans 16 residues. CDR1 is MDHEN, CDR2 SYDVKM, per germline. V was clipped by 2 bases and J by 2 bases; unmatched bases: 8.